This is a list of T cell receptor beta chains from one sample in a study of shared clonotypes between healthy human individuals. TCRdb keeps only in-frame clones here, not all; method: immunoSEQ multiplex PCR. The sample has roughly 2.5 million clones; approximately 92% are singletons. Sequencing was carried out using naive CD4+ T cells sorted from blood. The receptors originated from a man in his late teens or twenties in good health. Both conserved end residues are part of each CDR3. The D gene is left open where the match is weak. The size field is filled for only some rows; it gives once, few, many or a size class.

j_gene: TRBJ1-6
abundance: .
d_gene: TRBD1
v_gene: TRBV5-4
CDR3nt: TGTGCCAGCAGCCCCGGACAGGTTCTCTCACCCCTCCACTTT
CDR3aa: CASSPGQVLSPLHF

j_gene: TRBJ1-6
abundance: once
d_gene: TRBD1
v_gene: TRBV28
CDR3nt: TGTGCCAGCACCCCGGGACAGGGGTTTTCACCCCTCCACTTT
CDR3aa: CASTPGQGFSPLHF

j_gene: TRBJ1-5
abundance: few
d_gene: TRBD1
v_gene: TRBV27
CDR3nt: TGTGCCAGCAGAACCGGGACAGGGATGGGCAATCAGCCCCAGCATTTT
CDR3aa: CASRTGTGMGNQPQHF

j_gene: TRBJ1-5
abundance: once
d_gene: TRBD1
v_gene: TRBV5-5
CDR3nt: TGTGCCAGCAGCCCCGGGACAGGGATGGGTCAGCCCCAGCATTTT
CDR3aa: CASSPGTGMGQPQHF

j_gene: TRBJ1-1
abundance: few
d_gene: .
v_gene: TRBV5-1
CDR3nt: TGCGCCAGCAGCTTGGTAGAGGGGCAGAACACTGAAGCTTTCTTT
CDR3aa: CASSLVEGQNTEAFF

j_gene: TRBJ2-7
abundance: .
d_gene: .
v_gene: TRBV7-9
CDR3nt: TGTGCCAGCAGCTTATATGGGCCCTACGAGCAGTACTTC
CDR3aa: CASSLYGPYEQYF

j_gene: TRBJ1-1
abundance: .
d_gene: .
v_gene: TRBV14
CDR3nt: TGTGCCAGCAGCAAGGGGGGCACCCTGAACACTGAAGCTTTCTTT
CDR3aa: CASSKGGTLNTEAFF

j_gene: TRBJ2-5
abundance: once
d_gene: .
v_gene: TRBV21-1
CDR3nt: TGTGCCAGCAGTAACCTTAGGGGGAAGACCCAGTACTTC
CDR3aa: CASSNLRGKTQYF

j_gene: TRBJ1-5
abundance: .
d_gene: TRBD1
v_gene: TRBV19
CDR3nt: TGTGCCAGTAGTAAGGGACAGGGTAATCAGCCCCAGCATTTT
CDR3aa: CASSKGQGNQPQHF

j_gene: TRBJ2-1
abundance: .
d_gene: .
v_gene: TRBV2
CDR3nt: TGTGCCAGCTCGCGCTCCTACAATGAGCAGTTCTTC
CDR3aa: CASSRSYNEQFF

j_gene: TRBJ1-1
abundance: .
d_gene: TRBD1
v_gene: TRBV6-5
CDR3nt: TGTGCCAGCAGTTTAAGACAGGGGTTCTCGAACACTGAAGCTTTCTTT
CDR3aa: CASSLRQGFSNTEAFF

j_gene: TRBJ2-7
abundance: once
d_gene: .
v_gene: TRBV5-6
CDR3nt: TGTGCCAGCAGCTTGGGGCAGCTCTACGAGCAGTACTTC
CDR3aa: CASSLGQLYEQYF

j_gene: TRBJ2-7
abundance: once
d_gene: .
v_gene: TRBV19
CDR3nt: TGTGCCAGTAGTCTTGAACGGGGGTACGAGCAGTACTTC
CDR3aa: CASSLERGYEQYF

j_gene: TRBJ2-6
abundance: .
d_gene: .
v_gene: TRBV30
CDR3nt: TGTGCTTCCGATTCTGGGGCCAACGTCCTGACTTTC
CDR3aa: CASDSGANVLTF

j_gene: TRBJ1-1
abundance: few
d_gene: .
v_gene: TRBV7-9
CDR3nt: TGTGCCGTTCTGAGGGGCACTGAAGCTTTCTTT
CDR3aa: CAVLRGTEAFF

j_gene: TRBJ2-2
abundance: .
d_gene: .
v_gene: TRBV19
CDR3nt: TGTGCCAGTAGTATAGTGGCAGTAGTCGCCGGGGAGCTGTTTTTT
CDR3aa: CASSIVAVVAGELFF

j_gene: TRBJ2-7
abundance: .
d_gene: .
v_gene: TRBV7-2
CDR3nt: TGTGCCAGCAGCCTCCAGCGGGACGAGCAGTACTTC
CDR3aa: CASSLQRDEQYF

j_gene: TRBJ1-4
abundance: .
d_gene: TRBD1
v_gene: TRBV7-6
CDR3nt: TGTGCCAGCAGCCGAGCGACCGCGGGACAGATTAATGAAAAACTGTTTTTT
CDR3aa: CASSRATAGQINEKLFF

j_gene: TRBJ1-6
abundance: once
d_gene: .
v_gene: TRBV25-1
CDR3nt: TGTGCCAGCAGTGACGGGGTCTATAATTCACCCCTCCACTTT
CDR3aa: CASSDGVYNSPLHF

j_gene: TRBJ1-2
abundance: few
d_gene: TRBD1
v_gene: TRBV6-5
CDR3nt: TGTGCCAGCAGGCCCACAGGGGGTTATGGCTACACCTTC
CDR3aa: CASRPTGGYGYTF

j_gene: TRBJ2-1
abundance: .
d_gene: .
v_gene: TRBV9
CDR3nt: TGTGCCAGCAGCGTAGGGCCAGACTACAATGAGCAGTTCTTC
CDR3aa: CASSVGPDYNEQFF

j_gene: TRBJ2-5
abundance: .
d_gene: TRBD2
v_gene: TRBV5-1
CDR3nt: TGCGCCAGCAGCCCGAGGCCTAGCGGCCAAGAGACCCAGTACTTC
CDR3aa: CASSPRPSGQETQYF

j_gene: TRBJ2-3
abundance: .
d_gene: .
v_gene: TRBV5-1
CDR3nt: TGCGCCAGCAGCTTGGGACAGACTATAGATACGCAGTATTTT
CDR3aa: CASSLGQTIDTQYF

j_gene: TRBJ1-1
abundance: .
d_gene: .
v_gene: TRBV7-2
CDR3nt: TGTGCCAGCAGCAGAAACACTGAAGCTTTCTTT
CDR3aa: CASSRNTEAFF

j_gene: TRBJ1-1
abundance: .
d_gene: TRBD1
v_gene: TRBV6-6
CDR3nt: TGTGCCAGCCAGGCCCAGGGGGCAAACACTGAAGCTTTCTTT
CDR3aa: CASQAQGANTEAFF

j_gene: TRBJ1-6
abundance: .
d_gene: TRBD1
v_gene: TRBV7-3
CDR3nt: TGTGCCAGCAGCTTAGAGGGGGCCTTTGGGGAACCCCTCCACTTT
CDR3aa: CASSLEGAFGEPLHF

j_gene: TRBJ1-4
abundance: .
d_gene: TRBD1
v_gene: TRBV10-3
CDR3nt: TGTGCCATCAGTGGGACCCAGGGGGAAAAGAAAAAACTGTTTTTT
CDR3aa: CAISGTQGEKKKLFF

j_gene: TRBJ2-7
abundance: .
d_gene: .
v_gene: TRBV28
CDR3nt: TGTGCCAGCAGTCTCAAGTACGAGCAGTACTTC
CDR3aa: CASSLKYEQYF

j_gene: TRBJ1-1
abundance: once
d_gene: .
v_gene: TRBV6-1
CDR3nt: TGTGCCAGCAGTGTGTGGCAGGAAGCTTTCTTT
CDR3aa: CASSVWQEAFF

j_gene: TRBJ1-6
abundance: .
d_gene: .
v_gene: TRBV18
CDR3nt: TGTGCCAGCTCACCACTGTCCGGCGACTATAATTCACCCCTCCACTTT
CDR3aa: CASSPLSGDYNSPLHF

j_gene: TRBJ2-7
abundance: .
d_gene: .
v_gene: TRBV28
CDR3nt: TGTGCCAGCAGTTTCCCTTTCCAAGAGCAGTACTTC
CDR3aa: CASSFPFQEQYF

j_gene: TRBJ2-5
abundance: .
d_gene: TRBD1
v_gene: TRBV7-7
CDR3nt: TGTGCTAGCAGCCGGGGACAGGGAACGGAGACCCAGTACTTC
CDR3aa: CASSRGQGTETQYF

j_gene: TRBJ2-3
abundance: .
d_gene: TRBD1
v_gene: TRBV5-4
CDR3nt: TGTGCCAGCAGCAGACAGGGGGCAGATACGCAGTATTTT
CDR3aa: CASSRQGADTQYF

j_gene: TRBJ2-2
abundance: .
d_gene: .
v_gene: TRBV5-4
CDR3nt: TGTGCCAGCAGCTTGGAATACGGCTTCTCGACCGGGGAGCTGTTTTTT
CDR3aa: CASSLEYGFSTGELFF

j_gene: TRBJ2-5
abundance: .
d_gene: TRBD2
v_gene: TRBV7-2
CDR3nt: TGTGCCAGCAGTAACGGACTAGCGGGAAAAGAGACCCAGTACTTC
CDR3aa: CASSNGLAGKETQYF

j_gene: TRBJ1-4
abundance: .
d_gene: .
v_gene: TRBV4-1
CDR3nt: TGCGCCAGCAGCCCAGAAGTGGGGAAGACTAATGAAAAACTGTTTTTT
CDR3aa: CASSPEVGKTNEKLFF

j_gene: TRBJ2-3
abundance: .
d_gene: TRBD2
v_gene: TRBV19
CDR3nt: TGTGCCAGTAGCTCGCATCTAGCGGGATCTACAGATACGCAGTATTTT
CDR3aa: CASSSHLAGSTDTQYF

j_gene: TRBJ2-7
abundance: .
d_gene: .
v_gene: TRBV6-1
CDR3nt: TGTGCCAGCAGATATGACCACAACTACGAGCAGTACTTC
CDR3aa: CASRYDHNYEQYF

j_gene: TRBJ2-3
abundance: .
d_gene: TRBD2
v_gene: TRBV5-8
CDR3nt: TGTGCCAGCAGCCACAGGGGCGGGGGGGGTACGCAGTATTTT
CDR3aa: CASSHRGGGGTQYF

j_gene: TRBJ2-4
abundance: .
d_gene: TRBD1
v_gene: TRBV13
CDR3nt: TGTGCCAGCAGCAAAACAGGGGGCGGAGTAGCCAAAAACATTCAGTACTTC
CDR3aa: CASSKTGGGVAKNIQYF

j_gene: TRBJ2-5
abundance: .
d_gene: .
v_gene: TRBV15
CDR3nt: TGTGCCACCAGCAGAGATCCGGCAGGGGCGGAGACCCAGTACTTC
CDR3aa: CATSRDPAGAETQYF

j_gene: TRBJ2-2
abundance: .
d_gene: TRBD1
v_gene: TRBV6-1
CDR3nt: TGTGCCAGCAGTGGACAGGGTAATTCCGGGGAGCTGTTTTTT
CDR3aa: CASSGQGNSGELFF

j_gene: TRBJ1-2
abundance: .
d_gene: .
v_gene: TRBV7-2
CDR3nt: TGTGCCAGCAGCTCTTTGGCAGGGGCGTACTATGGCTACACCTTC
CDR3aa: CASSSLAGAYYGYTF

j_gene: TRBJ1-4
abundance: .
d_gene: .
v_gene: TRBV4-1
CDR3nt: TGCGCCAGCAGCCAGGTAGACAGTCGTAATGAAAAACTGTTTTTT
CDR3aa: CASSQVDSRNEKLFF

j_gene: TRBJ1-2
abundance: .
d_gene: TRBD1
v_gene: TRBV5-5
CDR3nt: TGTGCCAGCAGGACCGGGACAGGGAACGGCTACACCTTC
CDR3aa: CASRTGTGNGYTF

j_gene: TRBJ2-4
abundance: .
d_gene: .
v_gene: TRBV11-2
CDR3nt: TGTGCCAGCAGCTTGGGCTTCTGGACAGATCTAGCCAAAAACATTCAGTACTTC
CDR3aa: CASSLGFWTDLAKNIQYF

j_gene: TRBJ2-1
abundance: .
d_gene: .
v_gene: TRBV15
CDR3nt: TGTGCCACCAGCAGAGAGTTGACACCCTACAATGAGCAGTTCTTC
CDR3aa: CATSRELTPYNEQFF